This T cell receptor beta chain was sequenced during a study of CD8+ T cells in alopecia areata. Study background: Oral tofacitinib (5 to 10 mg twice daily) was administered to treated patients. Treatment ran 6 to 18 months, with 6 months of follow-up afterward.

After isolation, RNA underwent reverse transcription to generate cDNA as the sequencing template. Produced via immunoSEQ multiplex PCR; TCRdb's table is partial and in-frame only. The data contain 12,000 or so clones, 57% of them seen just once; the ten biggest clones take up over 12%. The CDR3 extends over 15 amino acids. V gave up 6 bases and J gave up 5 bases; unmatched junction bases: 12. Germline CDR1 reads MNHEY; CDR2 reads SVGAGI. Researchers gathered lesional scalp punch biopsies and peripheral blood from patients with alopecia areata. This clone has just one count. This receptor was identified in a human donor with alopecia areata. V usage is TRBV6-5 and J usage is TRBJ1-1; 7 bases line up with TRBD1. Sequencing was done on a sample of skin. The CDR3 is CASRDRVAGATEAFF. CDR3 in DNA: TGTGCCAGCAGAGACAGGGTGGCGGGGGCGACTGAAGCTTTCTTT.